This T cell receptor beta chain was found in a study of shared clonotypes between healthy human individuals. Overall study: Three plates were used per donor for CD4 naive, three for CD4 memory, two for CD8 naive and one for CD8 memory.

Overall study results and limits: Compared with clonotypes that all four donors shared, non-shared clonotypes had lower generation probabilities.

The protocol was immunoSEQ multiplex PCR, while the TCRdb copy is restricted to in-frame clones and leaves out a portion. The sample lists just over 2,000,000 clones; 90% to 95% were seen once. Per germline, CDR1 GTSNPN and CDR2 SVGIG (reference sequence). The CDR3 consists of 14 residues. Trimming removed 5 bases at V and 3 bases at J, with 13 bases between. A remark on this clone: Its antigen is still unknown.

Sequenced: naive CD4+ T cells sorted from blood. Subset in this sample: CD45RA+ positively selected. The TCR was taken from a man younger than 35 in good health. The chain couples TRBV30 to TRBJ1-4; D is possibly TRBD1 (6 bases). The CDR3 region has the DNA TGTGCCTGGGGGGGCGGAGGATCTAATGAAAAACTGTTTTTT. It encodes CAWGGGGSNEKLFF.